These T cell receptor beta chains were read from a single sample in a study of blood T cell repertoires in COVID-19. Some clones are missing from TCRdb's copy, which holds only in-frame ones; the method was immunoSEQ multiplex PCR. This table holds roughly 66,000 clones, 91% found once. The sample taken for sequencing was peripheral blood. These receptors all come from a human donor in a cohort sampled during active COVID-19. CDR3s include the opening cysteine and the closing phenylalanine or tryptophan. A D gene is named only where the DNA matches it firmly. Size is omitted from some rows. Given values are once, few, many or a class for expanded clones.

>TRBJ1-2|TRBD1|few|TRBV7-9
TGTGCCAGCAGCCGAGGACAGGGGGCTAGTGGCTACACCTTC
CASSRGQGASGYTF
>TRBJ2-3|TRBD2|-|TRBV4-3
TGCGCCAGCAGCCAAGATAGGGGTAGCGGGGGGCCCTTGGGTACGCAGTATTTT
CASSQDRGSGGPLGTQYF
>TRBJ1-2|-|-|TRBV6-1
TGTGCCAGCAGTGAACACGGGTGGAAGGGGAAGCATGGCTACACCTTC
CASSEHGWKGKHGYTF
>TRBJ2-7|TRBD2|-|TRBV7-9
TGTGCCAGCAGCTTAGTTTTTAGCGGGGGCCCAGGGGAGCAGTACTTC
CASSLVFSGGPGEQYF
>TRBJ2-1|-|-|TRBV6-2/TRBV6-3
TGTGCCAGCAGTTATGTCCCTTACAATGAGCAGTTCTTC
CASSYVPYNEQFF
>TRBJ2-7|-|-|TRBV30
TGTGCCTGGAGTCGAATCTCCAGGGGAACCTACGAGCAGTACTTC
CAWSRISRGTYEQYF
>TRBJ1-2|-|-|TRBV5-8
TGTGCCAGCAGCAGAGACTTTAACTATGGCTACACCTTC
CASSRDFNYGYTF
>TRBJ2-1|-|-|TRBV20-1
TGCAGTGCGAGATCGGACAATGAGCAGTTCTTC
CSARSDNEQFF
>TRBJ2-7|TRBD1|once|TRBV7-2
TGTGCCAGCAGCCCGCAGTCCCCGGGACAGGGGTCTCGAGAGCAGTACTTC
CASSPQSPGQGSREQYF
>TRBJ2-7|TRBD1|-|TRBV15
TGTGCCACCAGCAGAGTGGGGGACAGAGCCTACGAGCAGTACTTC
CATSRVGDRAYEQYF
>TRBJ1-2|-|-|TRBV7-9
TGTGCCAGCAGCTTAGGGTCCCCGACAGGCGCCGATGGCTACACCTTC
CASSLGSPTGADGYTF
>TRBJ1-1|TRBD1|-|TRBV6-2/TRBV6-3
TGTGCCAGCACCCCCCTGGACAGGGGTTCGCCTTTCTTT
CASTPLDRGSPFF
>TRBJ2-2|-|-|TRBV6-5
TGTGCCAGCAGCTTTGGACAGAACACCGGGGAGCTGTTTTTT
CASSFGQNTGELFF
>TRBJ2-3|TRBD2|-|TRBV4-1
TGCGCCAGCAGCCAAAAGGGACTAGCGGGGGGTAGCACAGATACGCAGTATTTT
CASSQKGLAGGSTDTQYF
>TRBJ1-3|TRBD1|-|TRBV18
TGTGCCAGCTCACCCGGGACAGGGGGCCAGAACACCATATATTTT
CASSPGTGGQNTIYF
>TRBJ1-1|-|-|TRBV4-3
TGCGCCAGCAGCCAAGATCGATCGGGGGATCCAGGTGGCTTT
CASSQDRSGDPGGF
>TRBJ2-7|-|-|TRBV7-9
TGTGCCAGCAGCTTAGAGGACGGGGCCTACGAGCAGTACTTC
CASSLEDGAYEQYF
>TRBJ1-1|-|-|TRBV28
TGTGCCAGCAGCCTTCCTAGTGGGACTGAAGCTTTCTTT
CASSLPSGTEAFF
>TRBJ2-1|TRBD2|-|TRBV27
TGTGCCAGCAGTCCCCAGACTAGCGGGAGGGCCGGGGAGCAGTTCTTC
CASSPQTSGRAGEQFF
>TRBJ2-5|TRBD2|-|TRBV5-6
TGTGCCAGCAGCAGGACTAGCGGGAAGGTCTGGGAGACCCAGTACTTC
CASSRTSGKVWETQYF
>TRBJ2-7|-|-|TRBV11-1
TGTGCCAGCAGCTTAGCGCGATTCTACGAGCAGTACTTC
CASSLARFYEQYF
>TRBJ2-7|-|-|TRBV13
TGTGCCAGCAGCCCACCGTGGCCAGAAACCTACGAGCAGTACTTC
CASSPPWPETYEQYF
>TRBJ1-4|-|once|TRBV7-2
TGTGCCAGCAGCTTAGCCCACGACAGAACGACAACTAATGAAAAACTGTTTTTT
CASSLAHDRTTTNEKLFF
>TRBJ1-5|TRBD1|-|TRBV7-2
TGTGCCAGCAGCTTAGCGATGACAGGGGGGTATAGCAATCAGCCCCAGCATTTT
CASSLAMTGGYSNQPQHF
>TRBJ1-2|-|-|TRBV28
TGTGCCAGCAGTCTACCCTTGTCAGGGGCGGATGGCTACACCTTC
CASSLPLSGADGYTF
>TRBJ1-6|TRBD1|-|TRBV3-1/TRBV3-2
TGTGCCAGCAGCCAAGGGGCGGGACAGTATAATTCACCCCTCCACTTT
CASSQGAGQYNSPLHF
>TRBJ2-3|-|-|TRBV11-3
TGTGCCAGCAGCTTGGGCAGGGATTTGTCAGATACGCAGTATTTT
CASSLGRDLSDTQYF
>TRBJ2-1|TRBD2|-|TRBV5-1
TGCGCCAGCAGCTTTGGGGCGGGGGGGTACAATGAGCAGTTCTTC
CASSFGAGGYNEQFF
>TRBJ2-5|-|-|TRBV19
TGTGCCAGTACCAGGTACGGAGGAGTGGGAGAGACCCAGTACTTC
CASTRYGGVGETQYF
>TRBJ1-1|TRBD1|-|TRBV28
TGTGCCAGCAGTCCCACCCCGGGACAGGGGAGTGGAGCTTTCTTT
CASSPTPGQGSGAFF
>TRBJ1-2|-|-|TRBV10-3
TGTGCCATCAGTGAGTCGACTCGGGCGGGGTGGAACTATGGCTACACCTTC
CAISESTRAGWNYGYTF
>TRBJ2-1|-|-|TRBV19
TGTGCCAGTAGTATTTTGATCCGGGGTGAGCAGTTCTTC
CASSILIRGEQFF
>TRBJ2-1|TRBD2|-|TRBV6-4
TGTGCCAGCAGACCCGGGGGGAATACAATGAAGCAGTTCTTC
CASRPGGNTMKQFF
>TRBJ2-3|TRBD2|-|TRBV24-1
TGTGCCACCAGTGATCGCGGGAGCCCCACAGATACGCAGTATTTT
CATSDRGSPTDTQYF
>TRBJ2-1|TRBD1|-|TRBV18
TGTGCCAGCTCAACAGGACAGGGAAATGAGCAGTTCTTC
CASSTGQGNEQFF
>TRBJ2-3|TRBD1|-|TRBV7-3
TGTGCCAGCAGCTTACAGGGGGCCAGGGAAGATACGCAGTATTTT
CASSLQGAREDTQYF
>TRBJ1-5|TRBD1|-|TRBV9
TGTGCCAGCAGCCGGACAGGGGAGGGCCAGCCCCAGCATTTT
CASSRTGEGQPQHF
>TRBJ2-3|-|-|TRBV12-5
TGTGCTAGTGGTTTGGGCGGGGTTTTCACAGATACGCAGTATTTT
CASGLGGVFTDTQYF
>TRBJ2-3|TRBD1|-|TRBV2
TGTGCCAGCAGTGGCTGGACAGGGAGGCCAGATACGCAGTATTTT
CASSGWTGRPDTQYF
>TRBJ2-3|TRBD1|-|TRBV11-2
TGTGCCAGCAGCTACAGGGGGAGTCTGGGCACAGATACGCAGTATTTT
CASSYRGSLGTDTQYF
>TRBJ2-7|TRBD1|-|TRBV19
TGTGCCAGTAGACCCGGACAGGGGGTGTCCGAGCAGTACTTC
CASRPGQGVSEQYF
>TRBJ1-2|TRBD1|-|TRBV24-1
TGTGCCACCAGTGACCGGACAGGGGATGGCTACACCTTC
CATSDRTGDGYTF
>TRBJ2-7|-|-|TRBV7-6
TGTGCCAGCAGCTTAACGGGTAGCTCCTACGAGCAGTACTTC
CASSLTGSSYEQYF
>TRBJ1-1|-|-|TRBV27
TGTGCCAGCAGTTCCCCGAGACAAACCGGACAGACTGAAGCTTTCTTT
CASSSPRQTGQTEAFF
>TRBJ2-7|TRBD1|-|TRBV24-1
TGTGCCACCAGTGATGGGACAGACTACGAGCAGTACTTC
CATSDGTDYEQYF